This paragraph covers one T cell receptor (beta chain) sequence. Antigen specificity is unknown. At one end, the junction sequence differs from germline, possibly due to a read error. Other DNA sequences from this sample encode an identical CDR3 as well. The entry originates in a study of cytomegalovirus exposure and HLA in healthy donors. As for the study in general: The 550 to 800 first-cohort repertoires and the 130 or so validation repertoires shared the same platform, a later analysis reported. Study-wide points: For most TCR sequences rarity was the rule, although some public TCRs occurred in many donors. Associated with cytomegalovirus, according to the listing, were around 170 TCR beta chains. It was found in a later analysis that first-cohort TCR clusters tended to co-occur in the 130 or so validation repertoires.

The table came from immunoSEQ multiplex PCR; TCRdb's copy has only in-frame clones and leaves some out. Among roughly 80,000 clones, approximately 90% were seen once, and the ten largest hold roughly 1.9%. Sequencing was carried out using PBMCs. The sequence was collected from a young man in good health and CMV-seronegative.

The CDR3 spells CASSLGQGRVGYTF. The CDR3 nucleotides read TGTGCCAGCAGCTTGGGACAGGGGCGTGTCGGCTACACCTTC. The chain has TRBV5-1 and TRBJ1-2; 10 bases map to TRBD1. The CDR3 extends over 14 amino acids. The germline gives CDR1 SGHRS, CDR2 YFSETQ.